Below, one T cell receptor (beta chain) is given with its context. The antigen it recognizes is unknown. No much larger clonotype is one base removed from it; base qualities were not supplied. Each collaborating institution followed its own protocols to collect whole blood in K2EDTA tubes. For TCRbeta analysis, collaborators shipped samples in one of three forms: frozen whole blood, isolated PBMCs, or DNA extracted from either of those sample types. The sample belongs to a study of blood T cell repertoires in COVID-19 (dated by TCRdb to the early 2020s). A note on the overall study: Samples from collaborators originated in the United States, Italy and Spain and spanned both the acute and convalescent phases of COVID-19. A de-identified subject ID, COVID-19 status, age in years and sex were almost always included in the sample metadata. Subjects who had been exposed to COVID-19, were actively infected with it, or had recovered from it provided the deeply sampled blood TCRbeta repertoires that made up the dataset. The material from the prospective study consisted of cDNA or gDNA derived from T cells, B-cell-depleted T cells, or PBMCs. The repertoires were released in a freely available public database intended as a resource for research on the immune response to SARS-CoV-2. The samples were drawn from two sources: the first 160 participants of the ongoing ImmuneRACE study, and over 950 subjects contributed by 6 global collaborators. Where available, HLA class I and class II types were taken from metadata supplied by the sample provider and were not determined by assay-based typing. The investigation overall reported the following: The quantity of clinical and demographic metadata differed by source and by participant and was supplied without curation.

Based on the germline V gene (reference sequence), the CDR1 and CDR2 sequences are MNHEY and SMNVEV. The CDR3 spans 17 residues, from the cysteine through the phenylalanine. Only CDR3 DNA is held: 51 bases, read in frame from base 1. The germline V and J ends show losses of 5 bases and 2 bases respectively, and no gene match explains 7 bases of the junction. The immunoSEQ Assay, a bias-controlled multiplex PCR, was used to amplify TCRbeta CDR3 regions from genomic DNA. On the authors' methods: Nucleated cell counts per sample were estimated from amplification of reference gene primers within the assay. Sequence reads were collapsed and filtered to measure the absolute abundance of every unique TCRbeta CDR3 rearrangement. Productive Simpson clonality was computed per sample as the square root of Simpson's diversity index over productive rearrangements. What TCRdb holds here is the immuneACCESS table cut down to in-frame rearrangements. Part of the clones is not present; checked against another copy, under half of the missing clones reflect an unresolved V gene, and the others are unexplained. The D gene and trimming were derived from the DNA, and the V and J assignments and clone size from that table. This sample is represented by some 120,000 clones; roughly 86% of them were singletons. Clones ranked in the top ten supply approximately 5.3% of the sample.

The chain is made from TRBV27 and TRBJ2-1; a stretch of 12 junction bases matches TRBD2. This clonotype was sampled from a human donor in a cohort sampled during active COVID-19. The sequenced sample consisted of peripheral blood. The CDR3 has the sequence CASSLLTSGSTYNEQFF. The DNA is as follows: TGTGCCAGCAGTCTCCTGACTAGCGGGAGCACCTACAATGAGCAGTTCTTC.